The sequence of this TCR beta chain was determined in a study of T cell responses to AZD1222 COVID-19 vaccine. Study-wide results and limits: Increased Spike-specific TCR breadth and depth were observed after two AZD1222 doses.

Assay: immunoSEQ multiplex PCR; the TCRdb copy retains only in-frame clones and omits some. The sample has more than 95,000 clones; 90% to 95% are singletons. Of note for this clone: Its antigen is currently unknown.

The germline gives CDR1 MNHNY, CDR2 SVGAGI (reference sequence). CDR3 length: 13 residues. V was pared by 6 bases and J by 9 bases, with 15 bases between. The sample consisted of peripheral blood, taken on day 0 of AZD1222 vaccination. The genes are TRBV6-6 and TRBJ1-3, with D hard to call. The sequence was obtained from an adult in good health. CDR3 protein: CASSWTGGGTIYF. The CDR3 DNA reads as TGTGCCAGCAGCTGGACGGGCGGTGGCACCATATATTTT.